This T cell receptor (beta chain) is drawn from a study of blood T cell repertoires in COVID-19. The junction had 10 bases not matched to a gene; V was cut back by 4 bases and J by 3 bases. CDR3 length: 17 residues. Germline lookup yields CDR1 SGHRS and CDR2 YFSETQ. Repertoires were generated with immunoSEQ multiplex PCR, while TCRdb's copy carries only in-frame clones and drops some. The data show roughly 250,000 clones, about 89% seen once. Input material: peripheral blood. The TCR sequence derives from a man aged 25-45 years with acute or convalescent COVID-19. The chain couples TRBV5-1 to TRBJ2-2, with TRBD1 matching 9 bases. CDR3 coding DNA: TGCGCCAGCAGCACCTTTCCGGGACAGGGCTACACCGGGGAGCTGTTTTTT. Translated: CASSTFPGQGYTGELFF.